This T cell receptor beta chain was captured in a study of T-cell memory formation after mild COVID-19. TCRdb itself ran the 5' RACE reads through MiXCR, one entry per CDR3 protein. The sample yields some 300,000 distinct CDR3 sequences, roughly 21% seen once. Broader study findings: CD8+ contracting clones occupied EMRA, while CD4+ ones occupied mainly CM and EM. Clones shrinking from day 15 to 85 showed even CD4/CD8 mixes; later expanders tilted CD4+. Whether second-wave clones peaking at day 37 were SARS-CoV-2 specific went unconfirmed. Pre-infection memory showed some responding clones, and this suggested that cross-reactive memory joined.

This clonotype has a single count. What it binds is unknown. The CDR3 has 15 amino acids. With 1 base clipped from V and 7 bases from J, the junction kept 4 bases outside the gene matches. Germline V gene sequence: CDR1 SEHNR, CDR2 FQNEAQ (reference sequence). Material for sequencing was PBMCs or a T cell subset sorted from them (not recorded which). The sequence was collected from a man aged 18 to 29 who had mild COVID-19 (a few samples of this study predate the infection). Cell type and time point are not known. The rearrangement joins TRBV7-9 to TRBJ1-6; TRBD1 agrees at 7 bases. The CDR3 here is CASSLVGTENSPLHF. DNA for the CDR3: TGTGCCAGCAGCTTAGTGGGGACAGAAAATTCACCCCTCCACTTT.